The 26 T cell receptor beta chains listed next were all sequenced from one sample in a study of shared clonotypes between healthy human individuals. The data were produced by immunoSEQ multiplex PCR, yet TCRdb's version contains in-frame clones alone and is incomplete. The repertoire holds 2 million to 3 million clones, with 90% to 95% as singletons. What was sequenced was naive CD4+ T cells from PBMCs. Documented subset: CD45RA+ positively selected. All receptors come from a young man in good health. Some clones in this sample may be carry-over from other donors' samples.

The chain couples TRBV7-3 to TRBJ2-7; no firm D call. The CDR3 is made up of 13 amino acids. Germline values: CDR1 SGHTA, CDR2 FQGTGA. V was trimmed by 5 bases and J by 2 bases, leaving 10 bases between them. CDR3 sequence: CASSAGLTYEQYF. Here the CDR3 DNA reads TGTGCCAGCAGCGCTGGGTTGACCTACGAGCAGTACTTC. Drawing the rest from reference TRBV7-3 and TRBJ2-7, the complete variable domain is GAGVSQTPSNKVTEKGKYVELRCDPISGHTALYWYRQSLGQGPEFLIYFQGTGAADDSGLPNDRFFAVRPEGSVSTLKIQRTERGDSAVYLCASSAGLTYEQYFGPGTRLTVT.

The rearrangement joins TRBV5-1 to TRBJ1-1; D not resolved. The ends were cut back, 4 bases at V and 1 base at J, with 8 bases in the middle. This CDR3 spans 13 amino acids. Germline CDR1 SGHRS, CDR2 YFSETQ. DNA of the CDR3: TGCGCCAGCAGCGTGCGACAGAACACTGAAGCTTTCTTT. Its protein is CASSVRQNTEAFF.

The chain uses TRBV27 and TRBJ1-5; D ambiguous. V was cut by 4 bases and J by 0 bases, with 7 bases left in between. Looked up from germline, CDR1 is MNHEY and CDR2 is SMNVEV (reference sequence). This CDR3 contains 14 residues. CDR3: CASSYGSSNQPQHF. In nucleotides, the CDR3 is TGTGCCAGCAGTTATGGGAGTAGCAATCAGCCCCAGCATTTT.

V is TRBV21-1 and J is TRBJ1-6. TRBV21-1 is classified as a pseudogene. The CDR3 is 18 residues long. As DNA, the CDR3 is TGTGCCAGCAGCAGGGATCAGACGTCAGGGGAGGAAAATTCACCCCTCCACTTT. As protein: CASSRDQTSGEENSPLHF.

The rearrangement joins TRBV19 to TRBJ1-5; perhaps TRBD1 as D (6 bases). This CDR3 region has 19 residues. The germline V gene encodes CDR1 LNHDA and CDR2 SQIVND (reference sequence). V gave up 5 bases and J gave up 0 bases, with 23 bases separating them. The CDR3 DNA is TGTGCCAGTAGTTCCCCCACAGGGCAGAAACTTTATAGCAATCAGCCCCAGCATTTT. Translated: CASSSPTGQKLYSNQPQHF.

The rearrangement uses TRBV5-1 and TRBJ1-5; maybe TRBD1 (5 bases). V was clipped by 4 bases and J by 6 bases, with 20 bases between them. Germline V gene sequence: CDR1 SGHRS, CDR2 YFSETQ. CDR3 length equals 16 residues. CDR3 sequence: CASSPSTGGVSQPQHF. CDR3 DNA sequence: TGCGCCAGCAGCCCCTCGACCGGGGGGGTCAGTCAGCCCCAGCATTTT.

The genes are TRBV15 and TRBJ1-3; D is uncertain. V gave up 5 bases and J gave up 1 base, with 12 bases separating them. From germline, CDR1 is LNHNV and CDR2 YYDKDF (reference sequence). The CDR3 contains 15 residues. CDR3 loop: CATSSRMASGNTIYF. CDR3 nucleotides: TGTGCCACCAGCTCTCGTATGGCGTCTGGAAACACCATATATTTT.

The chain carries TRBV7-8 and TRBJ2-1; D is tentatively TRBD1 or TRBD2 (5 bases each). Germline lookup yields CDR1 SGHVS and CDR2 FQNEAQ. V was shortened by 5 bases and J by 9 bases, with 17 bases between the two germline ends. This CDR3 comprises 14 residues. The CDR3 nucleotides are TGTGCCAGCAGCCCTCAGGGAGTTTACTTTGAGCAGTTCTTC. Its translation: CASSPQGVYFEQFF.

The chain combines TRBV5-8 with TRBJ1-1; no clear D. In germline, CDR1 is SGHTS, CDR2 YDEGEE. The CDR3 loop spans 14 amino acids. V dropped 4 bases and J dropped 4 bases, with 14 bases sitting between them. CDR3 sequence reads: CASSPPVSSTEAFF. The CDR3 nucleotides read TGTGCCAGCAGCCCCCCGGTGTCTAGCACTGAAGCTTTCTTT.

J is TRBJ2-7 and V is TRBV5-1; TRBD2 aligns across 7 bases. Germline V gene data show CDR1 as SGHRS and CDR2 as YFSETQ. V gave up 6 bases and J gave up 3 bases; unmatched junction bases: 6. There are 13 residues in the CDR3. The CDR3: CASNNLADYEQYF. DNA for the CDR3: TGCGCCAGCAACAATCTAGCGGACTACGAGCAGTACTTC.

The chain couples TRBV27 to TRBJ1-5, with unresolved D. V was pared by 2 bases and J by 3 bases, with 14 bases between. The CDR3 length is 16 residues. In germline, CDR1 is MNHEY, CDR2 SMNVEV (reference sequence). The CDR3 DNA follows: TGTGCCAGCAGTTTAACGGGCCCAAGACTCAATCAGCCCCAGCATTTT. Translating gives CASSLTGPRLNQPQHF.

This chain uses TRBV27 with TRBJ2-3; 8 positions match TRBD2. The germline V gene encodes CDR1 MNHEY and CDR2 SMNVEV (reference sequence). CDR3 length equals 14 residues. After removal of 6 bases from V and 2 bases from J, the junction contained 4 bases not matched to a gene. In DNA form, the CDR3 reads TGTGCCAGCAGGACCGGACTAGCCACAGATACGCAGTATTTT. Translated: CASRTGLATDTQYF.

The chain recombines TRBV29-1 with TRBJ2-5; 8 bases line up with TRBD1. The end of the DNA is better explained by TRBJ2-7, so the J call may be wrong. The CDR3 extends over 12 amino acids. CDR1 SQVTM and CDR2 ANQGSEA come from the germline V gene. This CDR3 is CSVTGAPYEQYF. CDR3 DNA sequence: TGCAGCGTGACAGGGGCCCCCTACGAGCAGTACTTC.

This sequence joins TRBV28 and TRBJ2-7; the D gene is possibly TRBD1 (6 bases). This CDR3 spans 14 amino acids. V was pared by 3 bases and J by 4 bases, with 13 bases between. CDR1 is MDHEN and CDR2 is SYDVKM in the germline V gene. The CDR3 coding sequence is TGTGCCAGCAGTTTTATCCGGGACAATTACGAGCAGTACTTC. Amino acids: CASSFIRDNYEQYF. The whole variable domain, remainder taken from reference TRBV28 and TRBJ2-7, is DVKVTQSSRYLVKRTGEKVFLECVQDMDHENMFWYRQDPGLGLRLIYFSYDVKMKEKGDIPEGYSVSREKKERFSLILESASTNQTSMYLCASSFIRDNYEQYFGPGTRLTVT.

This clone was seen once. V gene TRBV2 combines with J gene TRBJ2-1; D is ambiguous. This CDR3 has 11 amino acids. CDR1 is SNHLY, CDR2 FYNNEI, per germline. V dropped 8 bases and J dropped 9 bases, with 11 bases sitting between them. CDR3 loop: CASDWVSEQFF. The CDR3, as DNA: TGTGCCAGCGATTGGGTGAGTGAGCAGTTCTTC.

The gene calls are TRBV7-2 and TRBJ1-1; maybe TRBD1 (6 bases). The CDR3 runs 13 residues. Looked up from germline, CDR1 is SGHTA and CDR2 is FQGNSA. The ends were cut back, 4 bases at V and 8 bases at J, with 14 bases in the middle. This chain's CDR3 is CASSSNGGREAFF. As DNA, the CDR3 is TGTGCCAGCAGCTCCAACGGGGGGCGAGAAGCTTTCTTT.

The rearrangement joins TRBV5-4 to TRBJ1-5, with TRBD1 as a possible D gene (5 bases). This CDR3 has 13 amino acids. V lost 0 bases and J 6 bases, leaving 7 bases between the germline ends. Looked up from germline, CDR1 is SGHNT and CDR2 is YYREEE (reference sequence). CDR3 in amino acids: CASSLDGGQPQHF. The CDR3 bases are TGTGCCAGCAGCTTGGATGGGGGTCAGCCCCAGCATTTT.

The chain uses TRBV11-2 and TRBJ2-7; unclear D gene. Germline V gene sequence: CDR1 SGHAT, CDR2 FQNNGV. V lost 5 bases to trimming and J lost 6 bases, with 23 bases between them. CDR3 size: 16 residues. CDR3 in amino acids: CASSGRVAGHFAEQYF. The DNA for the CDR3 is TGTGCCAGCAGCGGAAGAGTCGCAGGTCACTTTGCCGAGCAGTACTTC.

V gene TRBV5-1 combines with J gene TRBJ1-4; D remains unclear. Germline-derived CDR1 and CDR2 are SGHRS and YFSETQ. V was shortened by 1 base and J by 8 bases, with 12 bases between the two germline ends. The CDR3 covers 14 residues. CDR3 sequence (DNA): TGCGCCAGCAGCTTGATCCCCTTGGGGGAAAAACTGTTTTTT. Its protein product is CASSLIPLGEKLFF. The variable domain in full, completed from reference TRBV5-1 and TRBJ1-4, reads KAGVTQTPRYLIKTRGQQVTLSCSPISGHRSVSWYQQTPGQGLQFLFEYFSETQRNKGNFPGRFSGRQFSNSRSEMNVSTLELGDSALYLCASSLIPLGEKLFFGSGTQLSVL.

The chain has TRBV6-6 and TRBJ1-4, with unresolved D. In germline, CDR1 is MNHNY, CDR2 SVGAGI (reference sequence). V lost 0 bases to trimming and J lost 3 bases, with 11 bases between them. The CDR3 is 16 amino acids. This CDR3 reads CASSYSGRHPNEKLFF. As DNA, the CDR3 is TGTGCCAGCAGTTACTCGGGCAGACATCCTAATGAAAAACTGTTTTTT.

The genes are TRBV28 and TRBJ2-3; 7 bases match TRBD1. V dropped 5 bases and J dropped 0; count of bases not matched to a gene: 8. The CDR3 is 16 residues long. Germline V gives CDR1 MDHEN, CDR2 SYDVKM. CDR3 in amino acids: CASSRSGQQSTDTQYF. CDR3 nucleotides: TGTGCCAGCAGTAGATCGGGACAGCAAAGCACAGATACGCAGTATTTT. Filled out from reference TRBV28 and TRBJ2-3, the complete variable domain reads DVKVTQSSRYLVKRTGEKVFLECVQDMDHENMFWYRQDPGLGLRLIYFSYDVKMKEKGDIPEGYSVSREKKERFSLILESASTNQTSMYLCASSRSGQQSTDTQYFGPGTRLTVL.

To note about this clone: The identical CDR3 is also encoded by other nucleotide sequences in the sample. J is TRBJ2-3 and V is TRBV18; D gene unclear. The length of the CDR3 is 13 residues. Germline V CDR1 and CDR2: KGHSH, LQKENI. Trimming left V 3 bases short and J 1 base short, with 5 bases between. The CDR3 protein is CASSPTGTDTQYF. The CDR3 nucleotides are TGTGCCAGCTCACCGACGGGCACAGATACGCAGTATTTT.

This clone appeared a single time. The CDR3 DNA reads as TGTGCCACCAGCGCCCGGGACTACGTTTGGAGGGAGCAGTTCTTC. It translates to CATSARDYVWREQFF. This chain joins TRBV15 and TRBJ2-1; 7 bases match TRBD2. Trimming at V came to 5 bases and at J to 10 bases, leaving 14 bases not matched to a gene. This CDR3 has 15 residues. The germline CDR1 and CDR2 sequences are LNHNV and YYDKDF (reference sequence).

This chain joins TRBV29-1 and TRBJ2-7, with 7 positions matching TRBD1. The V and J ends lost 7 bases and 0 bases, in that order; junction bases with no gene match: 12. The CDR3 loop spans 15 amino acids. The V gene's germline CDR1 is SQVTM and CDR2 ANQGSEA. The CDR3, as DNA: TGCAGCGCCAGTGGGACAGCCGAATCCTCCTACGAGCAGTACTTC. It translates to CSASGTAESSYEQYF.

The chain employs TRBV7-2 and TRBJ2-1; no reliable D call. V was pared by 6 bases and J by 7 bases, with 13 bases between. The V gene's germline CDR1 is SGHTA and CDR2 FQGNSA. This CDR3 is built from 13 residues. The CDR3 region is CASRYNPENEQFF. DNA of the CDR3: TGTGCCAGCAGGTACAACCCAGAAAATGAGCAGTTCTTC.

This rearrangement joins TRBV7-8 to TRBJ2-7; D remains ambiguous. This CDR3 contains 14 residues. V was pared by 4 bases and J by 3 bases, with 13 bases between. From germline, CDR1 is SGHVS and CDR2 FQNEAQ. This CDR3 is CASSSSDRYYEQYF. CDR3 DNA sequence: TGTGCCAGCAGCTCCTCGGACCGTTACTACGAGCAGTACTTC.